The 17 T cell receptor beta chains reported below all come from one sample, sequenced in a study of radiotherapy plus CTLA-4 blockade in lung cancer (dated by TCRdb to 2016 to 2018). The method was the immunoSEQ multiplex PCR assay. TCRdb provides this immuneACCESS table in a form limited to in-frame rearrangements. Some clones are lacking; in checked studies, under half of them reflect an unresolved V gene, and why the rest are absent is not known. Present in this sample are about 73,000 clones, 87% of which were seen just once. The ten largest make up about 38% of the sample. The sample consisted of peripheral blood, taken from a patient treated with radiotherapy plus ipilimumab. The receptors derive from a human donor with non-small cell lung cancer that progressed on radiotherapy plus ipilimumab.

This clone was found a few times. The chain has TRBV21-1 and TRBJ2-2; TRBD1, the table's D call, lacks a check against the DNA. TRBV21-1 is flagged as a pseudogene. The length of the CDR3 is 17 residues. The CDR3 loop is CASRYPDRGCSTGELFF. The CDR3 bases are TGTGCCAGCAGATACCCCGACAGGGGCTGTAGCACCGGGGAGCTGTTTTTT.

CDR3: CASSLFISASGRLAQYF. The CDR3 DNA follows: TGTGCCAGCAGTTTATTTATCTCGGCTAGCGGGAGATTAGCGCAGTATTTT. The rearrangement joins TRBV28 to TRBJ2-3; 10 bases line up with TRBD2. Trimming removed 1 base from V and 10 bases from J; junction bases left unmatched: 14. The CDR3 sequence is 17 residues long. The germline V gene has CDR1 MDHEN and CDR2 SYDVKM.

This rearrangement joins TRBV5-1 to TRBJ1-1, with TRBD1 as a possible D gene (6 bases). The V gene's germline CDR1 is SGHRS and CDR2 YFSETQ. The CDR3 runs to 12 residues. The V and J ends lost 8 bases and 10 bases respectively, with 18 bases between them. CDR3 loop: CARTQGFSRAFF. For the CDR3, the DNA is TGCGCCAGAACACAGGGTTTTTCCCGAGCTTTCTTT.

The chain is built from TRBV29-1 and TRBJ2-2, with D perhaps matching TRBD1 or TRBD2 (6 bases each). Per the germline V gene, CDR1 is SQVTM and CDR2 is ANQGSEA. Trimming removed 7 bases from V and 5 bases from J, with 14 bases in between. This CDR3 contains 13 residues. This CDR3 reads CSGEERGTGELFF. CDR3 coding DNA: TGCAGCGGGGAGGAAAGGGGGACCGGGGAGCTGTTTTTT.

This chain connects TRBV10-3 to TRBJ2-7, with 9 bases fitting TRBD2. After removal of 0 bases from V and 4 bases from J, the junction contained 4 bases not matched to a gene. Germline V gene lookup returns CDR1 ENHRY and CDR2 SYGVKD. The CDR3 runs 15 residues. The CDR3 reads CAISESSGSIYEQYF. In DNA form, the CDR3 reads TGTGCCATCAGTGAGTCTAGCGGGAGTATATACGAGCAGTACTTC.

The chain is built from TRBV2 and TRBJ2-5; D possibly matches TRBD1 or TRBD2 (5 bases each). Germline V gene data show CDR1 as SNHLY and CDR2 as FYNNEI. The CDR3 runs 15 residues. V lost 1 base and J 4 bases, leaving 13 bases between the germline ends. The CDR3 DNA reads TGTGCCAGCAGTGAAGAGGGGACGGCTCGAGAGACCCAGTACTTC. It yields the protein CASSEEGTARETQYF.

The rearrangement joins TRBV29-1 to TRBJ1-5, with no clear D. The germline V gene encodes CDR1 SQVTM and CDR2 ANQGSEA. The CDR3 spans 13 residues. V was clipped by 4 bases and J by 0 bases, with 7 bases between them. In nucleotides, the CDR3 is TGCAGCGTTGGTGGTTATAGCAATCAGCCCCAGCATTTT. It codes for CSVGGYSNQPQHF.

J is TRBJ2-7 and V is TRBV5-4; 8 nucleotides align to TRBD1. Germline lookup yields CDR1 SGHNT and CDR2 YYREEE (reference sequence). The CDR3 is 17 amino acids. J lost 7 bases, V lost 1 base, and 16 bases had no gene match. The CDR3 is CASSLPRGQGSGREQYF. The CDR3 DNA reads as TGTGCCAGCAGCTTGCCCCGTGGACAGGGTTCGGGGAGAGAGCAGTACTTC. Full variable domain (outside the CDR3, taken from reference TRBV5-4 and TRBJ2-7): ETGVTQSPTHLIKTRGQQVTLRCSSQSGHNTVSWYQQALGQGPQFIFQYYREEENGRGNFPPRFSGLQFPNYSSELNVNALELDDSALYLCASSLPRGQGSGREQYFGPGTRLTVT.

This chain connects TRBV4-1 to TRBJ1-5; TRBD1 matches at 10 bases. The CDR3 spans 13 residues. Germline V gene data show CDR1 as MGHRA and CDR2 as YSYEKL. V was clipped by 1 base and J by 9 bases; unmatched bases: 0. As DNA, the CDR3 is TGCGCCAGCAGCCAAGGGGACAGGGGGCCCCAGCATTTT. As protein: CASSQGDRGPQHF.

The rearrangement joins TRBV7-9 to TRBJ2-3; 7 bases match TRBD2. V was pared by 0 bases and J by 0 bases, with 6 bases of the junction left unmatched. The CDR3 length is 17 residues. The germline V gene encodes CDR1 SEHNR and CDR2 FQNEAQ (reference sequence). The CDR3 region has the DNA TGTGCCAGCAGCTTAGCTCCAGCGGGGCCTAGCACAGATACGCAGTATTTT. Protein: CASSLAPAGPSTDTQYF.

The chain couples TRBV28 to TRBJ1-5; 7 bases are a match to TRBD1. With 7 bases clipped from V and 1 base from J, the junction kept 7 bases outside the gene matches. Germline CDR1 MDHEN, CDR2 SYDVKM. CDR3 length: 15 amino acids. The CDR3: CASTLTGQSNQPQHF. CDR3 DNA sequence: TGTGCCAGCACCCTGACAGGGCAGAGCAATCAGCCCCAGCATTTT.

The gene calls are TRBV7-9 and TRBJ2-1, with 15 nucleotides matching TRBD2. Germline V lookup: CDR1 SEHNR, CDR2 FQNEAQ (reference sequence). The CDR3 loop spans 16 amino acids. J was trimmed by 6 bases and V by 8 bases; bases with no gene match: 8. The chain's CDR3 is CASGLAGGPGGNEQFF. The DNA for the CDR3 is TGTGCCAGCGGACTAGCGGGAGGGCCTGGAGGCAATGAGCAGTTCTTC.

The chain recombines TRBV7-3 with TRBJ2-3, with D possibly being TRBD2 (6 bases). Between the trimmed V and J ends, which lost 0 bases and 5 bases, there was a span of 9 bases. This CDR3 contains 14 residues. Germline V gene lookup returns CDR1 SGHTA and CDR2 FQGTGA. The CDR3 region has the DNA TGTGCCAGCAGCTTAACGTTCGGGGGAGATACGCAGTATTTT. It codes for CASSLTFGGDTQYF.

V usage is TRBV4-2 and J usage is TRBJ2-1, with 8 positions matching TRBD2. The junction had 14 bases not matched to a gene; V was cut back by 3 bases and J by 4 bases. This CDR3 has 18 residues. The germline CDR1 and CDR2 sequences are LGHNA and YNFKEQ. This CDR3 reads CASSHRLAGPLPYNEQFF. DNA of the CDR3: TGTGCCAGCAGCCACCGTCTAGCGGGCCCCCTCCCGTACAATGAGCAGTTCTTC.

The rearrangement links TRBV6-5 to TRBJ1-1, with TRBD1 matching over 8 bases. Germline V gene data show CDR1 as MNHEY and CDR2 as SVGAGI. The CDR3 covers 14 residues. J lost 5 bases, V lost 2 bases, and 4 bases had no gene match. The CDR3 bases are TGTGCCAGCAGTTACGGACAGGGAGGAACTGAAGCTTTCTTT. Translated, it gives CASSYGQGGTEAFF.

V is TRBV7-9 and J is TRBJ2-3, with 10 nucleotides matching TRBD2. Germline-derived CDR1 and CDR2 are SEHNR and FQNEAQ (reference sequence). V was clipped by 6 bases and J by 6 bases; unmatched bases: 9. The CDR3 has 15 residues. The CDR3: CASSRLTSGWDTQYF. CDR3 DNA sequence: TGTGCCAGCAGTCGTCTGACTAGCGGGTGGGATACGCAGTATTTT.

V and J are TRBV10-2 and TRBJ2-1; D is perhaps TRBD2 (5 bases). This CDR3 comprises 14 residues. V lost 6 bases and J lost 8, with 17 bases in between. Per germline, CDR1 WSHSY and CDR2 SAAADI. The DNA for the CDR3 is TGCGCCAGCAGCCCCCCTGAGGGTTTCGATGAGCAGTTCTTC. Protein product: CASSPPEGFDEQFF.